This T cell receptor beta chain appears in the sequencing data of a study of T cell responses to AZD1222 COVID-19 vaccine. Study-wide findings and caveats: There were vaccine-associated CD4 TCRs across spike, dominant at 160-218 and 743-854. Reportedly, close to half of spike-specific TCRs are directed against unmutated variant regions. Donor demographics were predominantly white British with a female majority; clonal diversity may be underestimated.

Germline loops: CDR1 SGHTA, CDR2 FQGNSA. This CDR3 contains 19 residues. The ends lost 6 bases at V and 0 bases at J; junction bases unmatched: 17. This clone showed up just once. No antigen is known for it. Sequencing used immunoSEQ multiplex PCR; TCRdb keeps in-frame clones, though not all of them. Of 75,000 to 100,000 clones in the sample, roughly nine tenths were seen once. The clonotype originates from an adult in good health. The chain couples TRBV7-2 to TRBJ1-5, with 7 bases identical to TRBD1. The starting material was peripheral blood, obtained on day 0 of AZD1222 vaccination. CDR3 nucleotide sequence: TGTGCCAGCAGTTCTTCCGCCCGGGACAGCCAATATAGCAATCAGCCCCAGCATTTT. It is translated as CASSSSARDSQYSNQPQHF.